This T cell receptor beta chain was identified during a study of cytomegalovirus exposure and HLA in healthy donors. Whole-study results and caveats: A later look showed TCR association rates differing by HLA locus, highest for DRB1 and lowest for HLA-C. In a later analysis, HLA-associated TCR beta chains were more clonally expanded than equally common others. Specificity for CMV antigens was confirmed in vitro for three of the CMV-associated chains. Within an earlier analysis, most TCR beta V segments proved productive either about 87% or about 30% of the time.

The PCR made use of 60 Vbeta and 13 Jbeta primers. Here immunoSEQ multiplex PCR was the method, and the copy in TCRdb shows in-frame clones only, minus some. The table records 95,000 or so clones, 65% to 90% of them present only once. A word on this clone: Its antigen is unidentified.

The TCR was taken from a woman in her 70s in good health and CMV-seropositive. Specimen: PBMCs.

The CDR3 protein is CASSDSSGSTGELFF. The CDR3 region has the DNA TGTGCCAGCAGTGACTCTAGCGGGAGCACCGGGGAGCTGTTTTTT. The chain has TRBV6-4 and TRBJ2-2; 9 bases match TRBD2. The length of the CDR3 is 15 residues. The V gene's germline CDR1 is MRHNA and CDR2 SNTAGT. V lost 0 bases to trimming and J lost 4 bases; unmatched junction nucleotides: 0.